This TCR beta chain emerged from a study of T cell clonotyping in hematopoietic cell transplantation. Study in general: Recipient samples before transplant were obtained post-cytoreduction. Study-wide findings and caveats: Few recipient clonotypes overlapped donors; over 95% were de novo at given depth. Broader posttransplant TCR repertoire diversity was predicted by graft donor and pretransplant recipient Inverse Simpson Index values. Recipient TCR diversity dropped after transplant; expanded clonotypes rose from day 30 to 180.

CDR1 is LGHNA, CDR2 YSLEER, per germline. V shed 3 bases and J 5 bases; nucleotides not matched to a gene: 9. The CDR3 is made up of 15 amino acids. Time point meaning: recipient sample about 28 days before transplant, after cytoreduction. This table comes from immunoSEQ multiplex PCR, and its TCRdb copy is limited to in-frame clones, with some not included. The sample carries roughly 9,300 clones, around 86% recorded once. This clone was counted once. Its antigen is still unknown. The sequence was obtained from a woman in her 50s with chronic myeloid leukemia. Some clones in this sample may be carry-over from other donors' samples. This sample comprised peripheral blood mononuclear cells, obtained before stem cell transplant. This chain uses TRBV4-3 with TRBJ2-7; 8 nucleotides match TRBD1. The CDR3 here is CASSQIQGDFHEQYF. The CDR3 DNA reads as TGCGCCAGCAGCCAGATACAGGGGGATTTCCACGAGCAGTACTTC.